These 4 T cell receptor beta chains were all obtained from the same sample, sequenced in a study of blood T cell repertoires in COVID-19. Profiled with immunoSEQ multiplex PCR; TCRdb holds only in-frame clones, not every one. The table has roughly 290,000 clones, around 85% seen once. Sequenced sample: PBMCs or T cells enriched from blood (not recorded which). These receptors all come from a woman aged 25 to 39 who had recovered from COVID-19.

The V gene is TRBV14, the J gene TRBJ2-7; no reliable D call. Germline V gene data show CDR1 as SGHDN and CDR2 as FVKESK. There are 12 residues in the CDR3. V was trimmed by 2 bases and J by 3 bases, leaving 5 bases between them. The CDR3, as DNA: TGTGCCAGCAGCCAAACTGTCTACGAGCAGTACTTC. It specifies CASSQTVYEQYF. Supplemented by reference TRBV14 and TRBJ2-7, the full variable domain reads EAGVTQFPSHSVIEKGQTVTLRCDPISGHDNLYWYRRVMGKEIKFLLHFVKESKQDESGMPNNRFLAERTGGTYSTLKVQPAELEDSGVYFCASSQTVYEQYFGPGTRLTVT.

The chain employs TRBV3-1 (or the pseudogene TRBV3-2) and TRBJ1-5, with D possibly matching TRBD1 (6 bases). Trimming took 4 bases from V and 0 from J, leaving 10 bases between them. The CDR3 has 15 amino acids. Looked up from germline, CDR1 is LGHDT and CDR2 is YNNKEL (reference sequence). The CDR3 loop is CASSPQGYSNQPQHF. The DNA of the CDR3 is TGTGCCAGCAGCCCACAGGGTTATAGCAATCAGCCCCAGCATTTT.

The chain recombines TRBV9 with TRBJ2-3; 8 bases are a match to TRBD2. The germline gives CDR1 SGDLS, CDR2 YYNGEE. This CDR3 contains 15 residues. After removal of 3 bases from V and 2 bases from J, the junction contained 5 bases not matched to a gene. The CDR3 sequence: CASSGSGTTTDTQYF. For the CDR3, the DNA is TGTGCCAGCAGCGGTAGCGGGACGACCACAGATACGCAGTATTTT.

This clone was observed a single time. The gene calls are TRBV27 and TRBJ1-1, with 9 bases lining up with TRBD1. V shed 4 bases, J shed 0 bases, and the junction held 6 bases outside the gene matches. The CDR3 runs 16 residues. Per germline, CDR1 MNHEY and CDR2 SMNVEV (reference sequence). The CDR3 coding sequence is TGTGCCAGCAGTTCGTTACAGGGGGCACTGAACACTGAAGCTTTCTTT. Amino acid sequence: CASSSLQGALNTEAFF.